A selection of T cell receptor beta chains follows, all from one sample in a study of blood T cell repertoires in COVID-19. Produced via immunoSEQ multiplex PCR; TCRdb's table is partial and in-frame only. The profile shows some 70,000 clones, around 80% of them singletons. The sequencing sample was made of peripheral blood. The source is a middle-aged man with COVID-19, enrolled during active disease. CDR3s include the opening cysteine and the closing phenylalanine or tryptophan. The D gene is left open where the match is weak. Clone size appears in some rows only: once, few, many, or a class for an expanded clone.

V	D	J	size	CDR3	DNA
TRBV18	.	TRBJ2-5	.	CASSPPSCRETQYF	TGTGCCAGCTCACCACCCTCCTGTAGAGAGACCCAGTACTTC
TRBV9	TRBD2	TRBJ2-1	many	CASSVKVAGGPQFF	TGTGCCAGCAGCGTAAAGGTAGCGGGAGGGCCGCAGTTCTTC
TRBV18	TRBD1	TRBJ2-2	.	CASSQTGSDTGELFF	TGTGCCAGCTCACAGACAGGGTCGGACACCGGGGAGCTGTTTTTT
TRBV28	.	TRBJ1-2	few	CASSFGWQWFHYGYTF	TGTGCCAGCAGTTTTGGTTGGCAGTGGTTCCACTATGGCTACACCTTC
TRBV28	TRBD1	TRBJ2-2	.	CASSGWSGGTGELFF	TGTGCCAGCAGTGGTTGGTCAGGGGGCACCGGGGAGCTGTTTTTT
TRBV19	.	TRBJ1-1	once	CASSIAGREAFF	TGTGCCAGTAGTATAGCCGGGAGAGAAGCTTTCTTT
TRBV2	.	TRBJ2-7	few	CATSPRGPNYEQYF	TGTGCCACCTCACCCAGAGGCCCCAACTACGAGCAGTACTTC
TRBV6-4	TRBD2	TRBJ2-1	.	CASSETLAGGNEQFF	TGTGCCAGCAGTGAAACCCTAGCGGGAGGCAATGAGCAGTTCTTC
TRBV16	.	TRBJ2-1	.	CASRSLSGFSYNEQFF	TGTGCCAGCCGATCTTTATCAGGATTCTCCTACAATGAGCAGTTCTTC
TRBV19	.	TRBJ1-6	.	CASSPGGGATGNSPLHF	TGTGCCAGTAGTCCCGGCGGGGGGGCCACGGGAAATTCACCCCTCCACTTT
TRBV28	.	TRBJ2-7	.	CASSRSQGRLEQYF	TGTGCCAGCAGTAGGAGTCAGGGAAGGCTTGAGCAGTACTTC
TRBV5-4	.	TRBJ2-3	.	CASTRGGGVSTDTQYF	TGTGCCAGCACCCGGGGAGGGGGGGTAAGCACAGATACGCAGTATTTT
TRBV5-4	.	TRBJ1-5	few	CASNSGEQPQHF	TGTGCCAGCAACTCGGGGGAACAGCCCCAGCATTTT
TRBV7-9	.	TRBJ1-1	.	CASSNARELNTEAFF	TGTGCCAGCAGCAACGCCCGGGAGTTGAACACTGAAGCTTTCTTT
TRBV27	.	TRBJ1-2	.	CASSPDRGALRNDYTF	TGTGCCAGCAGTCCAGACCGGGGGGCCTTAAGAAATGACTACACCTTC
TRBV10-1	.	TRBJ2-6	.	CASSERGGIGSGANVLTF	TGCGCCAGCAGTGAGAGGGGGGGCATAGGCTCTGGGGCCAACGTCCTGACTTTC
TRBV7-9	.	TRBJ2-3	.	CASSPSGGTDTQYF	TGTGCCAGCAGCCCCTCGGGTGGTACAGATACGCAGTATTTT
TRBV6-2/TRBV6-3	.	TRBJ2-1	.	CASSYSGLSYNEQFF	TGTGCCAGCAGTTACTCAGGACTATCCTACAATGAGCAGTTCTTC
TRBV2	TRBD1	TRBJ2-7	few	CASSTQGSNEQYF	TGTGCCAGCAGCACACAGGGGAGCAACGAGCAGTACTTC
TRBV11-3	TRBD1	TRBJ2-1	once	CASSLGQVGNEQFF	TGTGCCAGCAGCCTCGGACAGGTTGGCAATGAGCAGTTCTTC
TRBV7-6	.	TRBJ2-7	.	CASSLGQPGSYEQYF	TGTGCCAGCAGCTTAGGGCAGCCGGGGTCCTACGAGCAGTACTTC
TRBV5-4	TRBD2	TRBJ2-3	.	CASSFRLAGTTDTQYF	TGTGCCAGCAGCTTCCGACTAGCGGGGACCACAGATACGCAGTATTTT
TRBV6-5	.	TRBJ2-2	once	CASSPDRLTTGELFF	TGTGCCAGCAGTCCCGACAGGTTAACCACCGGGGAGCTGTTTTTT
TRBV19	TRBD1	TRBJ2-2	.	CASSMPNRGKRGTGELFF	TGTGCCAGTAGTATGCCTAACAGGGGGAAAAGGGGCACCGGGGAGCTGTTTTTT
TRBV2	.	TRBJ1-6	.	CASSEAHGSSPLHF	TGTGCCAGCAGTGAAGCCCACGGGTCTTCACCCCTCCACTTT
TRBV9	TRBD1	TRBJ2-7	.	CASSVFGQGDEQYF	TGTGCCAGCAGCGTCTTCGGACAGGGGGACGAGCAGTACTTC
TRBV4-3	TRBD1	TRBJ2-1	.	CASSQITGAPGFF	TGCGCCAGCAGCCAAATAACAGGGGCTCCGGGCTTCTTC
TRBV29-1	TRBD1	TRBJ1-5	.	CSVAGQGTASNQPQHF	TGCAGCGTTGCTGGACAGGGCACCGCGAGCAATCAGCCCCAGCATTTT
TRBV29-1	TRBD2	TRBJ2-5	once	CSTRSGSYGETQYF	TGCAGCACCCGTAGCGGGAGTTACGGAGAGACCCAGTACTTC
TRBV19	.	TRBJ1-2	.	CASSTSTGRGYGYTF	TGTGCCAGTAGTACCTCCACAGGGAGAGGCTATGGCTACACCTTC
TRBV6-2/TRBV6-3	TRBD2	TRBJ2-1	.	CASSYSGLHYNEQFF	TGTGCCAGCAGTTACTCGGGACTACACTACAATGAGCAGTTCTTC
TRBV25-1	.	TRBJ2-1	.	CASSEYQYNEQFF	TGTGCCAGCAGTGAATACCAGTACAATGAGCAGTTCTTC
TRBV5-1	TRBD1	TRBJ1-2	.	CASSLVYPTGVDGSGYTF	TGCGCCAGCAGCTTAGTCTACCCCACAGGGGTTGACGGGAGTGGCTACACCTTC
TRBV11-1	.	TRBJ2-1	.	CASSLDRKVQFF	TGTGCCAGCAGCTTGGACAGAAAAGTCCAGTTCTTC
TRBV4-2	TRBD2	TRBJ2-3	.	CASSQEAGGPDTQYF	TGTGCCAGCAGCCAAGAAGCGGGAGGGCCAGATACGCAGTATTTT
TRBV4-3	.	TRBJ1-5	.	CASSQDMAGNQPQHF	TGCGCCAGCAGCCAAGATATGGCAGGGAATCAGCCCCAGCATTTT
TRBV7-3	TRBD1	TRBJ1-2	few	CASSSGTEYGYTF	TGTGCCAGCAGCTCCGGGACAGAGTATGGCTACACCTTC
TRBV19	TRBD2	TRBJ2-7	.	CASSPRTSGNHEQYF	TGTGCCAGTAGCCCTCGGACTAGCGGGAACCACGAGCAGTACTTC
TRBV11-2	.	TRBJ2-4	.	CASSLGLSAMVDIQYF	TGTGCCAGCAGCTTAGGACTTTCGGCGATGGTAGACATTCAGTACTTC
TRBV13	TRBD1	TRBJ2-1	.	CASSFQDRVLF	TGTGCCAGCAGCTTCCAGGACAGGGTTCTCTTC
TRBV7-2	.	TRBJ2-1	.	CASSLDSGSSYNEQFF	TGTGCCAGCAGTTTAGACAGCGGAAGCTCCTACAATGAGCAGTTCTTC
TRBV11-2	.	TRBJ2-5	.	CASSLVNGLETQYF	TGTGCCAGCAGCTTAGTAAACGGGTTGGAGACCCAGTACTTC